These 30 T cell receptor beta chains share one sample of origin, sequenced in a study of prognosis after radiotherapy for stage I lung cancer. From genomic DNA, TCR beta CDR3 was amplified by two-round multiplex PCR. Initially, in first-round PCR, primers specific to each TRBV and TRBJ gene were used. TCRdb reprocessed the multiplex PCR reads via MiXCR and lists one record per CDR3 protein. Of some 30,000 distinct CDR3 sequences listed, around 48% are singletons. The material was PBMCs, obtained before or after stereotactic body radiation therapy (not recorded which). The source is a donor over 45 with non-small cell lung cancer.

In this sample, this clonotype turned up many times. V and J are TRBV5-1 and TRBJ2-7, with D possibly TRBD2 on 6 matching bases. This CDR3 comprises 13 residues. The germline V and J ends were trimmed by 0 bases and 7 bases, with 11 bases remaining between them. CDR1 is SGHRS, CDR2 YFSETQ, per germline. The CDR3 DNA reads TGCGCCAGCAGCTTGGCGGGGGTAGGGGAGCAGTACTTC. It encodes CASSLAGVGEQYF.

Details on this clonotype: It differs at one base from a far larger clone, so likely a read error. This chain connects TRBV7-9 to TRBJ2-1; 7 positions agree with TRBD2. V trimming: 2 bases; J trimming: 6 bases; junction bases outside the gene matches: 10. This CDR3 comprises 16 residues. CDR1 SEHNR and CDR2 FQNEAQ come from the germline V gene (reference sequence). CDR3 in DNA: TGTGCCAGCAGCTTATTTAGAGGGAGGGCCTCCAATGAGCAGTTCTTC. Protein sequence: CASSLFRGRASNEQFF.

The V and J genes are TRBV12-3 or TRBV12-4 and TRBJ1-3; 8 nucleotides align to TRBD1. After removal of 7 bases from V and 10 bases from J, the junction contained 12 bases not matched to a gene. The CDR3 loop spans 14 amino acids. The chain's CDR3 is CASTPSRGPRTIYF. CDR3 in DNA: TGTGCCAGCACCCCTAGCAGGGGGCCGAGAACCATATATTTT.

The sample holds many counts of this clonotype. This CDR3 is CASSPLGEGRLNEQFF. The CDR3, as DNA: TGTGCCAGCTCACCACTAGGAGAGGGGCGGCTCAATGAGCAGTTCTTC. The chain joins TRBV18 to TRBJ2-1; the D call may be TRBD1 or TRBD2 (5 bases each). The germline gives CDR1 KGHSH, CDR2 LQKENI. Trimming removed 1 base from V and 6 bases from J, with 16 bases in between. The CDR3 consists of 16 residues.

This chain links TRBV6-1 with TRBJ1-3; TRBD1 aligns across 7 bases. The CDR3 loop spans 16 amino acids. The J segment lost 4 bases and the V segment lost 7 bases, leaving 13 bases of the junction unmatched. The V gene's germline CDR1 is MNHNS and CDR2 SASEGT. The CDR3 coding sequence is TGTGCCAGCATCTCTGTTTCACAGGGGAGCGGAAACACCATATATTTT. Translated, it gives CASISVSQGSGNTIYF.

The chain recombines TRBV28 with TRBJ2-1, with 9 bases lining up with TRBD2. Germline V gene sequence: CDR1 MDHEN, CDR2 SYDVKM. J was trimmed by 8 bases and V by 4 bases; bases with no gene match: 3. The CDR3 spans 13 residues. CDR3 amino acids: CASSSLAGDEQFF. CDR3 bases: TGTGCCAGCAGTTCCTTAGCGGGAGATGAGCAGTTCTTC.

The chain combines TRBV7-8 with TRBJ2-1; possibly TRBD2 for D (6 bases). The germline V gene has CDR1 SGHVS and CDR2 FQNEAQ. The V end was cut by 2 bases, the J end by 7 bases, with 12 bases between. CDR3 size: 14 residues. CDR3 in amino acids: CASSLIIAENEQFF. The CDR3 DNA reads as TGTGCCAGCAGCTTAATAATAGCGGAAAATGAGCAGTTCTTC.

This clonotype occurred a few times. The chain links TRBV6-5 to TRBJ2-2; 7 positions match TRBD2. Germline lookup yields CDR1 MNHEY and CDR2 SVGAGI. Trimming removed 2 bases from V and 3 bases from J; junction bases left unmatched: 9. The CDR3 has 17 amino acids. The CDR3 region is CASSYRAGTTYTGELFF. The DNA of the CDR3 is TGTGCCAGCAGTTACCGGGCCGGGACTACCTACACCGGGGAGCTGTTTTTT.

As concerns this clonotype: This may be a read error: a much more frequent sequence differs by one nucleotide. The chain recombines TRBV14 with TRBJ1-1, with 8 bases lining up with TRBD1. The CDR3 spans 15 residues. Looked up from germline, CDR1 is SGHDN and CDR2 is FVKESK. The CDR3 here is CASSQEGQGGSEDFF. As DNA, the CDR3 is TGTGCCAGCAGCCAAGAAGGACAGGGAGGGAGTGAAGATTTCTTT.

This clonotype appeared many times. The chain combines TRBV28 with TRBJ1-1; D may be TRBD1 (6 bases). V was pared by 7 bases and J by 5 bases, with 11 bases between. The CDR3 covers 12 residues. Germline V lookup: CDR1 MDHEN, CDR2 SYDVKM. CDR3 protein: CASTQRGTEAFF. CDR3 nucleotide sequence: TGTGCCAGCACCCAGAGGGGGACTGAAGCTTTCTTT.

The CDR3 DNA sequence: TGCGCCAGCAGCCAAGTAGTCGGGGAAAAACTGTTTTTT. Amino acid sequence: CASSQVVGEKLFF. The chain combines TRBV4-1 with TRBJ1-4, with D hard to call. V was shortened by 1 base and J by 8 bases, with 8 bases between the two germline ends. The length of the CDR3 is 13 residues. Germline V gene lookup returns CDR1 MGHRA and CDR2 YSYEKL.

This clonotype was seen at least ten times. The chain is built from TRBV18 and TRBJ2-4; the D is unclear. CDR3 size: 15 residues. Trimming pared 6 bases from V and 1 base from J, leaving 13 bases between. Germline assignment: CDR1 KGHSH and CDR2 LQKENI. Here the CDR3 reads CASSLGMRAKNIQYF. The CDR3 DNA follows: TGTGCCAGCTCGTTGGGGATGAGGGCCAAAAACATTCAGTACTTC.

CDR3 residues: CASSKNSGSWSTDTQYF. CDR3 DNA: TGTGCCAGTAGTAAAAATAGCGGTAGTTGGAGCACAGATACGCAGTATTTT. The J gene is TRBJ2-3, the V gene TRBV19, with D maybe TRBD2 (6 bases). Trimming took off 4 bases at V and 0 bases at J, with 17 bases between the two ends. Germline V lookup: CDR1 LNHDA, CDR2 SQIVND (reference sequence). This CDR3 comprises 17 residues.

This sequence joins TRBV7-9 and TRBJ2-5; 8 bases are shared with TRBD1. The CDR3 runs to 14 residues. CDR1 and CDR2 from the germline V gene are SEHNR and FQNEAQ (reference sequence). J gave up 2 bases and V 3 bases, and 2 bases lay outside the gene matches. This CDR3 is CASSLGTGQETQYF. The CDR3 coding sequence is TGTGCCAGCAGCTTGGGGACAGGTCAAGAGACCCAGTACTTC.

The chain links TRBV4-1 to TRBJ1-5; D uncertain. Germline CDR1 and CDR2: MGHRA and YSYEKL. The CDR3 sequence is 17 residues long. V lost 0 bases, J lost 2 bases, and 14 bases lay in between. The DNA of the CDR3 is TGCGCCAGCAGCCAAGAGGGGTCGACGCTGGGCAATCAGCCCCAGCATTTT. Translation gives CASSQEGSTLGNQPQHF.

The V call is TRBV6-1, the J call TRBJ2-2; a weak D match, TRBD2 (7 bases). The germline V gene encodes CDR1 MNHNS and CDR2 SASEGT. Trimming pared 7 bases from V and 5 bases from J, leaving 14 bases between. The CDR3 contains 14 residues. The CDR3 DNA follows: TGTGCCAGCATTCGGGGGGCGCGAACCGGGGAGCTGTTTTTT. Its translation: CASIRGARTGELFF.

The V and J genes are TRBV5-1 and TRBJ2-7; TRBD1 agrees at 9 bases. Germline CDR1 is SGHRS and CDR2 is YFSETQ. The CDR3 extends over 14 amino acids. Trimming removed 6 bases from V and 6 bases from J; junction bases left unmatched: 10. CDR3 region: CASISLDRGGEQYF. The CDR3 nucleotides read TGCGCCAGCATCTCCCTAGACAGGGGGGGCGAGCAGTACTTC.

This clonotype appeared many times. The chain couples TRBV20-1 to TRBJ1-2; no firm D call. Trimming removed 1 base from V and 4 bases from J, with 13 bases in between. CDR1 and CDR2 from the germline V gene are DFQATT and SNEGSKA (reference sequence). The CDR3 spans 14 residues. The CDR3 loop is CSARVGTTIYGYTF. In DNA, the CDR3 is TGCAGTGCTAGAGTGGGTACGACCATCTATGGCTACACCTTC.

At least ten counts were recorded for this clonotype. The gene calls are TRBV13 and TRBJ2-7; 9 bases align to TRBD2. This CDR3 is built from 16 residues. V lost 5 bases and J lost 5; bases outside the gene matches: 13. Germline V CDR1 and CDR2: PRHDT, FYEKMQ (reference sequence). The CDR3 nucleotides read TGTGCCAGCAGCATGGAGGTTAGCGGGAGTGGAGACGAGCAGTACTTC. This gives the protein CASSMEVSGSGDEQYF.

The chain recombines TRBV12-3 or TRBV12-4 with TRBJ2-5; D possibly matches TRBD1 or TRBD2 (5 bases each). With 3 bases removed from V and 2 bases from J, the gap between germline ends came to 13 bases. The CDR3 is 15 amino acids. The CDR3 here is CASSLMGPKQETQYF. For the CDR3, the DNA is TGTGCCAGCAGTTTGATGGGACCCAAACAAGAGACCCAGTACTTC.

This clonotype was recorded only once. A far larger clone lies a single base away; this is likely a read error. The chain recombines TRBV7-9 with TRBJ2-1; the match to TRBD2 covers 7 bases. Trimming removed 3 bases from V and 4 bases from J; junction bases left unmatched: 12. The CDR3 has 17 amino acids. Germline CDR1 SEHNR, CDR2 FQNEAQ (reference sequence). The CDR3 DNA reads TGTGCCAGCAGCTTGAGGTTCTCTGCGGGAGCGTACAATGAGCAGTTCTTC. Protein product: CASSLRFSAGAYNEQFF.

This clonotype ranks as medium-sized. V usage is TRBV11-2 and J usage is TRBJ1-2; D remains ambiguous. The CDR3 extends over 16 amino acids. Trimming took 5 bases from V and 4 from J, leaving 20 bases between them. CDR1 is SGHAT, CDR2 FQNNGV, per germline. The CDR3 bases are TGTGCCAGCAGCCCAAATAACAGATCCCCCTTCTATGGCTACACCTTC. Translation gives CASSPNNRSPFYGYTF.

This clonotype was counted at least ten times. The V and J genes are TRBV9 and TRBJ2-3, with TRBD2 identical over 10 bases. The CDR3 has 16 amino acids. The ends lost 3 bases at V and 0 bases at J; junction bases unmatched: 4. Germline lookup yields CDR1 SGDLS and CDR2 YYNGEE. The CDR3 loop is CASSAGLAASTDTQYF. The DNA of the CDR3 is TGTGCCAGCAGCGCCGGACTAGCGGCTAGCACAGATACGCAGTATTTT. The whole variable domain, filled in from reference TRBV9 and TRBJ2-3, reads DSGVTQTPKHLITATGQRVTLRCSPRSGDLSVYWYQQSLDQGLQFLIQYYNGEERAKGNILERFSAQQFPDLHSELNLSSLELGDSALYFCASSAGLAASTDTQYFGPGTRLTVL.

The V gene is TRBV6-2 or TRBV6-3, the J gene TRBJ2-2; 7 nucleotides line up with TRBD2. The CDR3 consists of 16 residues. With 2 bases clipped from V and 6 bases from J, the junction kept 9 bases outside the gene matches. Germline V lookup: CDR1 MNHEY, CDR2 SVGEGT. The CDR3: CASSYLSGLGSGELFF. CDR3 bases: TGTGCCAGCAGTTACCTTAGCGGGCTGGGATCCGGGGAGCTGTTTTTT.

This clonotype was seen at least ten times. The gene calls are TRBV9 and TRBJ2-7; D is unresolved. Germline V CDR1 and CDR2: SGDLS, YYNGEE. The CDR3 is 16 amino acids. With 0 bases removed from V and 5 bases from J, the gap between germline ends came to 18 bases. The CDR3: CASSVDIGTNGNEQYF. In nucleotides, the CDR3 is TGTGCCAGCAGCGTAGACATCGGAACAAATGGAAACGAGCAGTACTTC.

This clonotype was found many times. The chain combines TRBV30 with TRBJ2-1; no definite D call. This CDR3 comprises 13 residues. The germline CDR1 and CDR2 sequences are GTSNPN and SVGIG (reference sequence). The ends were cut back, 0 bases at V and 4 bases at J, with 7 bases in the middle. The CDR3 region has the DNA TGTGCCTGGAGTGTACAAGGGTACAATGAGCAGTTCTTC. It translates to CAWSVQGYNEQFF. The complete variable domain, with remaining parts taken from reference TRBV30 and TRBJ2-1, reads SQTIHQWPATLVQPVGSPLSLECTVEGTSNPNLYWYRQAAGRGLQLLFYSVGIGQISSEVPQNLSASRPQDRQFILSSKKLLLSDSGFYLCAWSVQGYNEQFFGPGTRLTVL.

This chain joins TRBV2 and TRBJ2-3, with D unclear. The CDR3 has 14 amino acids. Germline V gene lookup returns CDR1 SNHLY and CDR2 FYNNEI. V dropped 10 bases and J dropped 0 bases, with 14 bases sitting between them. The CDR3 bases are TGTGCCAACATCTTTCGTACTAGCACAGATACGCAGTATTTT. This encodes CANIFRTSTDTQYF.

This clonotype was seen many times. A much larger clonotype is one base distant, so this may be a read error. This chain uses TRBV20-1 with TRBJ2-1; TRBD2 matches 10 bases. Germline assignment: CDR1 DFQATT and CDR2 SNEGSKA (reference sequence). CDR3 length: 16 residues. The CDR3 loop reads CSARGASGSSYNEQFF. The CDR3 nucleotides read TGCAGCGCTAGAGGGGCTAGCGGGAGCTCCTACAATGAGCAGTTCTTC.

This clonotype was counted at least ten times. The chain employs TRBV28 and TRBJ1-5; tentative D call: TRBD1 (6 bases). CDR1 and CDR2 (germline): MDHEN, SYDVKM. The CDR3 runs to 15 residues. Trimming took off 8 bases at V and 9 bases at J, with 23 bases between the two ends. The CDR3 nucleotides are TGTGCCAGCTCACTACGGGGGCGGAGACTACGGCCCCAGCATTTT. Amino acids: CASSLRGRRLRPQHF.

In its sample, this clonotype was seen many times. The chain joins TRBV15 to TRBJ2-1; 12 bases fit TRBD1. The CDR3 runs 15 residues. With 1 base clipped from V and 9 bases from J, the junction kept 4 bases outside the gene matches. Per germline, CDR1 LNHNV and CDR2 YYDKDF (reference sequence). The chain's CDR3 is CATSRGGQGAGEQFF. In DNA form, the CDR3 reads TGTGCCACCAGCAGAGGGGGACAGGGGGCAGGTGAGCAGTTCTTC.